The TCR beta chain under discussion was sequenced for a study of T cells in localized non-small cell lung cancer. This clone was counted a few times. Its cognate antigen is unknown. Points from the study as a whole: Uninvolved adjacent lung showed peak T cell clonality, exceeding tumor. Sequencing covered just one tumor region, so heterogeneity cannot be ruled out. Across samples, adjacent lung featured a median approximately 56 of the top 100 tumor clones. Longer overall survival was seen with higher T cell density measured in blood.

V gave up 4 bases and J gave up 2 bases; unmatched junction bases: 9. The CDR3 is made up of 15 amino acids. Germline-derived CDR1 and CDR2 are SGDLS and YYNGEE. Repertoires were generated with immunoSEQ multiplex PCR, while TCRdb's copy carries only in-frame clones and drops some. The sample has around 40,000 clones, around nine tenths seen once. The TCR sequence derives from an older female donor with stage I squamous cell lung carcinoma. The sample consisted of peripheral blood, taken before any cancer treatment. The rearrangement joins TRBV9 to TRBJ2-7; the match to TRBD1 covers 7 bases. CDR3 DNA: TGTGCCAGCAGCAGAGGGACAGCGGAGACCTACGAGCAGTACTTC. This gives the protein CASSRGTAETYEQYF.